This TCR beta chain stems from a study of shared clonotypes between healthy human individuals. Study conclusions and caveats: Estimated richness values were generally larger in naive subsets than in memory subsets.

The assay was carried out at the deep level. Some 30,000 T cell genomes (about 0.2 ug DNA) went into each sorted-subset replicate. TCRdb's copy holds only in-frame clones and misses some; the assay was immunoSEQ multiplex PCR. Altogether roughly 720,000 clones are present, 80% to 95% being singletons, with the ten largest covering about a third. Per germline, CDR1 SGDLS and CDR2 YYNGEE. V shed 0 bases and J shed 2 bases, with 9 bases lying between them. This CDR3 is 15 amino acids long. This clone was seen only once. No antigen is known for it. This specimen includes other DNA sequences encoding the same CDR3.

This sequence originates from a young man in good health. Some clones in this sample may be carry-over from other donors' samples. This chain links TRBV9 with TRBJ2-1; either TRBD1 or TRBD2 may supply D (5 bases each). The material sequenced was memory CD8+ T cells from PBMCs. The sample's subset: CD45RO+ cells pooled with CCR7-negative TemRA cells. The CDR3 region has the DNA TGTGCCAGCAGCGTAGGCCAGGGACCCTACAATGAGCAGTTCTTC. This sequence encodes CASSVGQGPYNEQFF.